Below are 4 T cell receptor beta chains sequenced from a single sample in a study of cytomegalovirus exposure and HLA in healthy donors. The table came from immunoSEQ multiplex PCR; TCRdb's copy has only in-frame clones and leaves some out. This table has 250,000 to 300,000 clones, 90% appearing once. The sample comprised PBMCs. Receptor source: a young woman in good health and CMV-seronegative.

CDR3 region: CASSLRGPQYNEQFF. CDR3 bases: TGTGCCAGCAGTTTAAGGGGGCCCCAATACAATGAGCAGTTCTTC. The chain carries TRBV27 and TRBJ2-1, with 7 nucleotides matching TRBD1. The CDR3 is made up of 15 amino acids. Germline CDR1 and CDR2: MNHEY and SMNVEV (reference sequence). V trimming: 2 bases; J trimming: 4 bases; junction bases outside the gene matches: 5.

The rearrangement links TRBV19 to TRBJ1-5, with D maybe TRBD1 (6 bases). There are 14 residues in the CDR3. CDR1 and CDR2 from the germline V gene are LNHDA and SQIVND (reference sequence). V was trimmed by 6 bases and J by 7 bases, leaving 16 bases between them. CDR3 DNA sequence: TGTGCCAGTAGCCAAGGGGGTATTGGGCAGCCCCAGCATTTT. Translated: CASSQGGIGQPQHF.

Comment on this clone: The sample has other DNA sequences that encode this CDR3 too. This rearrangement joins TRBV6-1 to TRBJ1-2; the match to TRBD1 covers 7 bases. The CDR3 totals 13 residues. With V trimmed by 6 bases and J by 8 bases, 9 bases remained unmatched. The germline gives CDR1 MNHNS, CDR2 SASEGT. CDR3 sequence reads: CASSDTGAEGYTF. CDR3 nucleotides: TGTGCCAGCAGCGATACAGGGGCAGAAGGCTACACCTTC.

CDR3 sequence reads: CASSPVGAETQYF. CDR3 DNA sequence: TGTGCCAGCTCACCGGTTGGGGCCGAGACCCAGTACTTC. V gene TRBV18 combines with J gene TRBJ2-5, with D possibly matching TRBD1 (5 bases). V lost 3 bases and J lost 5, with 10 bases in between. The CDR3 consists of 13 residues. Germline V lookup: CDR1 KGHSH, CDR2 LQKENI.